The 2 T cell receptor beta chains below all came from one sample that was sequenced in a study of cytomegalovirus exposure and HLA in healthy donors. Vbeta (60) and Jbeta (13) primers were used in the PCR. The method was immunoSEQ multiplex PCR; TCRdb's version includes in-frame clones alone and lacks a portion of them. The sample includes some 120,000 clones, more than 15% seen only once; the top ten take about 3%. The sample taken for sequencing was PBMCs. These receptors all come from a female donor in good health and CMV-seropositive.

This clone occurred a few times. The V and J genes are TRBV5-1 and TRBJ2-3; D possibly corresponds to TRBD2 (5 bases). The germline CDR1 and CDR2 sequences are SGHRS and YFSETQ. Between the trimmed V and J ends, which lost 5 bases and 0 bases, there was a span of 19 bases. The CDR3 is 17 amino acids. CDR3 nucleotides: TGCGCCAGCAGTGAGGACGGCCCTACGGGGAGCACAGATACGCAGTATTTT. This codes for CASSEDGPTGSTDTQYF.

In this sample, this clone turned up a few times. The V and J genes are TRBV6-4 and TRBJ2-7; 9 bases are a match to TRBD2. CDR3 length equals 17 residues. V was clipped by 10 bases and J by 2 bases; unmatched bases: 18. Germline loops: CDR1 MRHNA, CDR2 SNTAGT. The CDR3 DNA reads as TGTGCCACCAGGGGAGGGCTAGCGGGAACCAAGGCCTACGAGCAGTACTTC. This codes for CATRGGLAGTKAYEQYF.